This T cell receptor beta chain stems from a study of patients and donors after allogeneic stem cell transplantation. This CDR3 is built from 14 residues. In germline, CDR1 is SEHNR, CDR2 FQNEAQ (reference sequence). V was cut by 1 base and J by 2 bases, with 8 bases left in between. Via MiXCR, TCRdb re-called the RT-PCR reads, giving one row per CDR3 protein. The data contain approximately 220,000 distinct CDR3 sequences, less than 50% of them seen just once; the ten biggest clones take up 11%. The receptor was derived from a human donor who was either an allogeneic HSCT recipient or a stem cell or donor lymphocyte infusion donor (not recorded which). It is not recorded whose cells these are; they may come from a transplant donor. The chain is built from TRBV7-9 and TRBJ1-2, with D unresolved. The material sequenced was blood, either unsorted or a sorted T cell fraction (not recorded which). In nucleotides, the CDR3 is TGTGCCAGCAGCTTAGTTGGCACCAACTATGGCTACACCTTC. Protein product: CASSLVGTNYGYTF. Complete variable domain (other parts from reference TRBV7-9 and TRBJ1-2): DTGVSQNPRHKITKRGQNVTFRCDPISEHNRLYWYRQTLGQGPEFLTYFQNEAQLEKSRLLSDRFSAERPKGSFSTLEIQRTEQGDSAMYLCASSLVGTNYGYTFGSGTRLTVV.